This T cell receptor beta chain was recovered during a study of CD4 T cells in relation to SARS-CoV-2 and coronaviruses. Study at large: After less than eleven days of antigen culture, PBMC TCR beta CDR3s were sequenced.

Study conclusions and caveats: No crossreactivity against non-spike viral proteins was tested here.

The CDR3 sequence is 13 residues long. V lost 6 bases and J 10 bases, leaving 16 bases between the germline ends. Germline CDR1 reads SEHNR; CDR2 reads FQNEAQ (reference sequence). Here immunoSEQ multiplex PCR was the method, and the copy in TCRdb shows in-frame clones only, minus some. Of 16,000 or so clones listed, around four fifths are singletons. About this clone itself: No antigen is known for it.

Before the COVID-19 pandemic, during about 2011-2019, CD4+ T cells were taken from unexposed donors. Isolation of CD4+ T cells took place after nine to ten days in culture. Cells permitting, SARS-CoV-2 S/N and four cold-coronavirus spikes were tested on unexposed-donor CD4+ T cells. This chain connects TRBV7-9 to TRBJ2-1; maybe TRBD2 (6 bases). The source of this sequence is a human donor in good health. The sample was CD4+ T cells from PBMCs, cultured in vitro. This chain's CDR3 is CASSPFRESEQFF. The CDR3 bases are TGTGCCAGCAGTCCCTTCCGGGAGAGCGAGCAGTTCTTC.